This entry describes one T cell receptor (beta chain). It has no known antigen specificity. It has no much larger one-base neighbor in the sample; base qualities were not kept. The donors were healthy, HIV-negative adults with no recently reported acute infections or vaccinations. All donors were Caucasian adults living in Nashville, Tennessee, USA. CD4+ T cells were enriched by magnetic negative selection, after which naive cells were positively selected on CD45RA and the negative fraction was taken as the memory subset. After blood collection by leukapheresis, PBMCs were isolated using Ficoll-Histopaque density gradient centrifugation and then cryopreserved in the vapor phase of liquid nitrogen. Analytical flow cytometry was used to check the purity and quantity of each magnetically sorted T cell population. From each sorted fraction, genomic DNA was isolated and quantified by UV absorbance on a Nanodrop 2000c.

This entry is derived from a study of shared clonotypes between healthy human individuals (dated by TCRdb to the early 2020s). Study-level background: A couple of women and a few men aged 18 to 49 years were included in the cohort. For each donor, three plates each were used for CD4 naive and CD4 memory, two plates were used for CD8 naive, and one plate was used for CD8 memory. The study deeply sequenced blood TCR repertoires of five healthy adults to estimate repertoire size and the extent of clonotype sharing between individuals. Different laboratories and diverse techniques were used to prepare libraries and sequence TCR repertoires, to increase sequencing depth and limit assay-specific biases. Each donor's leukapheresis produced roughly between about 0.8 and 8.9 billion PBMCs.

The germline V gene provides CDR1 MNHNS and CDR2 SASEGT. The CDR3, from cysteine to phenylalanine, totals 14 residues. Of all the DNA, just the CDR3 is kept, 42 bases in frame from base 1. Ends trimmed: V by 5 bases, J by 3 bases; bases unmatched to a gene: 5. TCR CDR3 regions were amplified from genomic DNA by multiplex PCR using the deep immunoSEQ assay. Genomic DNA extracted from each cell subset was distributed evenly over all wells of several immunoSEQ 96-well plates, and each plate served as one replicate. For sorted subsets, roughly 0.2 ug genomic DNA, equal to 30,000 to 35,000 T cell genomes, was loaded into each replicate PCR. Purified libraries were measured with a Qubit 3.0 fluorometer, size-checked on a Bioanalyzer 2100, and measured again with the KAPA Library Quantification kit. Every immunoSEQ 96-well plate was sequenced on a separate single-read 150-cycle Illumina NextSeq 550 flow cell. The source study handled its data this way. Because the immunoSEQ output held only junctional sequences and lacked quality scores, the filtering could not match the filtering applied to full-length reads. Sequences were annotated with PyIR, a Python wrapper for IgBLAST v1.9, and V/J genes and CDR3 were assigned using IMGT germline references. Reads with weak V/J assignments (E-value above 1e-6), missing CDR3, stop codons, out-of-frame junctions, or ambiguous translated residues were removed. V3J clonotypes were defined by identical inferred V gene, J gene, and CDR3 amino acid sequence. To compute the percentage overlap between repertoires, the number of shared unique clonotypes was divided by the size of the smaller repertoire. Richness of each repertoire was evaluated using RTK rarefaction, the Chao1 estimator, and Recon v2.1 estimates of unobserved clonotypes. Generation probabilities were computed with OLGA for all TCRbeta clonotypes obtained by the gDNA method from several donors. TCRdb carries this immuneACCESS record with in-frame sequences only. Its versions omit some clonotypes, under half of them owing to an unresolved V gene in the studies checked, with the rest unexplained. V, J and clone size derive from that table, while D and trimming were established from the DNA sequence. Within this sample are roughly 1,600,000 clones, with 98% of them counted one time only. 0.36% of the sample rests with the top ten.

What the authors observed across the whole study: The genetic and exposure-history diversity represented was limited by the small number of donors. Sharing across several donors was observed for around 5% of naive CD4, 3% to 4% of naive CD8, over 2% of memory CD4, and around 0.42% of memory CD8 clonotypes. Compared with non-shared clonotypes, clonotypes shared by all four sorted-subset donors had higher generation probabilities. Based on pairwise subsampling, the degree of clonotype sharing among donors was expected to be affected by sequencing depth. Only blood was sampled, and tissue TCR repertoires likely differ from those in blood. Estimated clonotype richness was generally larger for naive than for memory subsets. Incomplete sequencing was indicated by rarefaction of sorted-subset datasets, despite the large sequencing depth.

The rearranged segments are TRBV6-1 and TRBJ2-7, and 9 junctional nucleotides match TRBD2. The sequencing sample was made of naive CD4+ T cells sorted from blood. The sample's cell subset or site label, decoded: CD45RA+ positively selected. The origin of this receptor is a man in his thirties or forties in good health. The CDR3 in this case is CASSTSGRDYEQYF. The nucleotides are TGTGCCAGCAGTACTAGCGGGCGGGACTACGAGCAGTACTTC.